This T cell receptor (beta chain) was captured by sequencing in a study of T cell responses to AZD1222 COVID-19 vaccine. Notes on this clone: What it binds is unknown.

Study-wide points: Increased Spike-specific TCR breadth and depth were observed after two AZD1222 doses.

It was second doses at about 4 or about 12 weeks that were pooled. The protocol was immunoSEQ multiplex PCR, while the TCRdb copy is restricted to in-frame clones and leaves out a portion. This sample has 100,000 to 130,000 clones, with around 90% found just once. There are 13 residues in the CDR3. V was clipped by 5 bases and J by 4 bases, with 9 bases between them. CDR1 MNHEY and CDR2 SMNVEV come from the germline V gene (reference sequence). The material was peripheral blood, obtained 28 days after the second AZD1222 dose. The chain is built from TRBV27 and TRBJ1-3; D is uncertain. The TCR originated in an adult who received the AZD1222 COVID-19 vaccine. In nucleotides, the CDR3 is TGTGCCAGCAGTCCCGGTGGGGGAAACACCATATATTTT. Amino acid sequence: CASSPGGGNTIYF.